Listed here are 30 T cell receptor beta chains from one sample, sequenced in a study of molecular identifiers for immune sequencing clone quantification listed by TCRdb under 2018. Receptor libraries were prepared by PCR. The sequencing machine was an Illumina HiSeq 4000. TCRdb itself trimmed the public reads at Q25 with fastp, ran MiXCR and retained productive beta chains. For every CDR3 protein sequence, its rows merge into one entry that carries the most common genes and DNA. The sample contains over 600,000 distinct CDR3 sequences, roughly 21% of them found a single time. The leading ten clones occupy approximately 0.9% of the sample. Sequences were obtained from naive CD8+ T cells from blood, with Jurkat cell RNA spiked in. The sample's cell subset or site label, decoded: FACS-sorted CD8+CD4-CCR7+CD45RA+ naive T cells. These receptors all come from a human donor in good health. Some libraries in this study had Jurkat cell RNA spiked in.

Many counts were recorded for this clonotype. The genes are TRBV7-2 and TRBJ2-7, with 11 bases fitting TRBD1. Trimming at V came to 2 bases and at J to 4 bases, leaving 4 bases not matched to a gene. Germline assignment: CDR1 SGHTA and CDR2 FQGNSA. This CDR3 contains 15 residues. Here the CDR3 DNA reads TGTGCCAGCAGCTTACATGGGACAGGGGGGTACGAGCAGTACTTC. It specifies CASSLHGTGGYEQYF.

This clonotype was seen more than once but under ten times. J is TRBJ1-5 and V is TRBV7-9; TRBD1 might be the D (6 bases). CDR3 length: 15 residues. Trimming shortened V by 8 bases and J by 6 bases, and 20 bases separated the two germline ends. Germline CDR1 is SEHNR and CDR2 is FQNEAQ (reference sequence). CDR3 amino acids: CASAGEWDDLQPQHF. CDR3 bases: TGTGCCAGCGCAGGGGAGTGGGATGACCTTCAGCCCCAGCATTTT.

The rearrangement uses TRBV19 and TRBJ2-3, with D unresolved. Per the germline V gene, CDR1 is LNHDA and CDR2 is SQIVND (reference sequence). The ends were cut back, 5 bases at V and 6 bases at J, with 18 bases in the middle. This CDR3 spans 15 amino acids. In nucleotides, the CDR3 is TGTGCCAGTAGTTCCACCCATTATGCCCCCGATACGCAGTATTTT. Residues: CASSSTHYAPDTQYF.

The rearrangement joins TRBV4-1 to TRBJ1-3; 9 nucleotides align to TRBD1. Trimming took 5 bases from V and 6 from J; bases not matched to a gene: 8. Germline V CDR1 and CDR2: MGHRA, YSYEKL. This CDR3 has 15 residues. The CDR3 is CASSEGTGTPNTIYF. In DNA, the CDR3 is TGCGCCAGCAGCGAAGGGACAGGGACTCCAAACACCATATATTTT.

This clonotype was picked up many times. The chain employs TRBV4-3 and TRBJ2-3; tentative D call: TRBD1 (6 bases). Germline CDR1 reads LGHNA; CDR2 reads YSLEER. The CDR3 sequence is 18 residues long. The V end lost 0 bases, the J end lost 2 bases, and 18 bases lay between the germline ends. CDR3 amino acids: CASSQELRDIAITDTQYF. The CDR3 DNA follows: TGCGCCAGCAGCCAAGAACTTAGGGACATAGCGATCACAGATACGCAGTATTTT.

J is TRBJ1-3 and V is TRBV27; TRBD1 is a possible D gene (5 bases). Trimming shortened V by 7 bases and J by 3 bases, and 10 bases separated the two germline ends. The CDR3 is 13 residues long. Germline values: CDR1 MNHEY, CDR2 SMNVEV (reference sequence). CDR3 bases: TGTGCCAGCATGGGGGGGGATGGAAACACCATATATTTT. Encoded protein: CASMGGDGNTIYF.

With respect to this clonotype: A read error may be the cause here, since a much bigger clone is one base away. The rearrangement joins TRBV7-8 to TRBJ1-6, with 7 bases identical to TRBD1. Trimming at V came to 1 base and at J to 8 bases, leaving 8 bases not matched to a gene. The germline CDR1 and CDR2 sequences are SGHVS and FQNEAQ. The CDR3 has 16 amino acids. CDR3 coding DNA: TGTGCCAGCAGCTTAGTCTTGGGACAGACTGATTCACCCCTCCACTTT. Its protein product is CASSLVLGQTDSPLHF.

The V and J genes are TRBV5-4 and TRBJ2-7; TRBD1 or TRBD2 may be the D gene (6 bases each). Germline V lookup: CDR1 SGHNT, CDR2 YYREEE (reference sequence). The CDR3 has 14 amino acids. Trimming pared 0 bases from V and 5 bases from J, leaving 12 bases between. The CDR3 DNA sequence: TGTGCCAGCAGCTTGGAGGGGGGTGGTGACGAGCAGTACTTC. This codes for CASSLEGGGDEQYF.

Note on this clonotype: This may stem from a read error, because a much larger clone lies one nucleotide away. CDR3 in amino acids: CASGLEPTDIAYEQYF. In DNA, the CDR3 is TGCGCCAGCGGCTTGGAACCGACAGACATAGCCTACGAGCAGTACTTC. The rearrangement links TRBV5-1 to TRBJ2-7; perhaps TRBD1 as D (5 bases). Germline lookup yields CDR1 SGHRS and CDR2 YFSETQ. The length of the CDR3 is 16 residues. The variable domain in full, with the rest retrieved from reference TRBV5-1 and TRBJ2-7, is KAGVTQTPRYLIKTRGQQVTLSCSPISGHRSVSWYQQTPGQGLQFLFEYFSETQRNKGNFPGRFSGRQFSNSRSEMNVSTLELGDSALYLCASGLEPTDIAYEQYFGPGTRLTVT.

This clonotype showed up many times. This rearrangement joins TRBV14 to TRBJ1-2, with TRBD1 as a possible D gene (5 bases). Germline assignment: CDR1 SGHDN and CDR2 FVKESK. Trimming removed 4 bases at V and 2 bases at J, with 11 bases between. The CDR3 is 14 residues long. Written as DNA, the CDR3 is TGTGCCAGCAGCCCGGTCCAGGGAAACTATGGCTACACCTTC. Protein product: CASSPVQGNYGYTF.

This chain links TRBV20-1 with TRBJ2-7; TRBD1 matches at 11 bases. The CDR3 runs 15 residues. Germline CDR1 reads DFQATT; CDR2 reads SNEGSKA (reference sequence). The junction had 8 bases not matched to a gene; V was cut back by 4 bases and J by 3 bases. CDR3 DNA: TGCAGTGCTACCCAGTGGGGGACAGGGGGCTACGAGCAGTACTTC. Protein product: CSATQWGTGGYEQYF.

This clonotype was counted at least ten times. J is TRBJ1-1 and V is TRBV2; D remains ambiguous. V lost 6 bases to trimming and J lost 8 bases, with 10 bases between them. The germline gives CDR1 SNHLY, CDR2 FYNNEI. The CDR3 has 11 amino acids. CDR3 DNA sequence: TGTGCCAGCAGGGCCGCTCTGGAAGCTTTCTTT. The encoded protein is CASRAALEAFF.

This clonotype has ten or more counts. Compared with germline, one end of the junction differs, possibly owing to a read error. The chain joins TRBV4-3 to TRBJ1-1, with D unclear. This CDR3 has 14 residues. Germline CDR1 and CDR2: LGHNA and YSLEER. The CDR3 is CASSQVRLNTEAFF. The DNA of the CDR3 is TGTGCCAGCAGCCAAGTAAGGCTGAACACTGAAGCTTTCTTT.

This clonotype was counted ten times or more. The V gene is TRBV7-6, the J gene TRBJ2-3; D is perhaps TRBD1 (6 bases). Germline V gene sequence: CDR1 SGHVS, CDR2 FNYEAQ. Between the trimmed V and J ends, which lost 1 base and 0 bases, there was a span of 11 bases. The CDR3 loop spans 16 amino acids. In DNA form, the CDR3 reads TGTGCCAGCAGCTTAGAGGGGGACCACAGCACAGATACGCAGTATTTT. Amino acids: CASSLEGDHSTDTQYF.

The sample holds many counts of this clonotype. The J gene is TRBJ1-4, the V gene TRBV4-3, with D unresolved. The CDR3 is 15 residues long. Germline loops: CDR1 LGHNA, CDR2 YSLEER. Between the trimmed V and J ends, which lost 3 bases and 4 bases, there was a span of 12 bases. The CDR3 region has the DNA TGCGCCAGCAGCCATGGAACCGGGATTAATGAAAAACTGTTTTTT. This codes for CASSHGTGINEKLFF.

This clonotype was seen at least ten times. The genes are TRBV4-1 and TRBJ2-3, with TRBD2 matching 8 bases. Germline assignment: CDR1 MGHRA and CDR2 YSYEKL. V dropped 2 bases and J dropped 2; count of bases not matched to a gene: 15. The CDR3 consists of 19 residues. The CDR3 is CASSQTAPSLAAPTDTQYF. The CDR3 DNA sequence: TGCGCCAGCAGCCAAACCGCCCCCTCACTAGCGGCCCCCACAGATACGCAGTATTTT.

This chain joins TRBV5-1 and TRBJ2-7; D is unclear. This CDR3 spans 13 amino acids. Trimming shortened V by 5 bases and J by 0 bases, and 9 bases separated the two germline ends. Germline V gene data show CDR1 as SGHRS and CDR2 as YFSETQ. This CDR3 is CASRRESSYEQYF. As DNA, the CDR3 is TGCGCCAGCAGACGTGAGAGCTCCTACGAGCAGTACTTC.

This rearrangement joins TRBV9 to TRBJ2-7; D possibly corresponds to TRBD1 (6 bases). V was trimmed by 6 bases and J by 4 bases, leaving 11 bases between them. The CDR3 is 12 amino acids. The germline V gene has CDR1 SGDLS and CDR2 YYNGEE. The CDR3 DNA sequence: TGTGCCAGCAACGAGCAGGGGTACGAGCAGTACTTC. Residues: CASNEQGYEQYF.

The chain has TRBV7-9 and TRBJ2-7, with unresolved D. With 4 bases removed from V and 5 bases from J, the gap between germline ends came to 15 bases. Germline V gene data show CDR1 as SEHNR and CDR2 as FQNEAQ (reference sequence). The CDR3 contains 14 residues. CDR3 nucleotides: TGTGCCAGCAGCTACCAAAACCCCTTGGACGAGCAGTACTTC. This translates into CASSYQNPLDEQYF.

This chain joins TRBV14 and TRBJ2-5, with TRBD1 matching over 7 bases. Germline CDR1 and CDR2: SGHDN and FVKESK. V shed 2 bases, J shed 5 bases, and the junction held 5 bases outside the gene matches. The CDR3 loop spans 14 amino acids. CDR3 DNA: TGTGCCAGCAGCCAACGAGGGGGCGCGGAGACCCAGTACTTC. Translation: CASSQRGGAETQYF.

There are many counts of this clonotype. The chain carries TRBV29-1 and TRBJ2-5, with TRBD2 matching 14 bases. Germline CDR1 reads SQVTM; CDR2 reads ANQGSEA. The J segment lost 7 bases and the V segment lost 5 bases, leaving 6 bases of the junction unmatched. The CDR3 spans 14 residues. CDR3 bases: TGCAGCGTTACGGGACTAGCGGGAGACGGGACCCAGTACTTC. Amino acid sequence: CSVTGLAGDGTQYF.

V and J are TRBV20-1 and TRBJ2-3, with D perhaps TRBD2 (6 bases). In germline, CDR1 is DFQATT, CDR2 SNEGSKA (reference sequence). Trimming shortened V by 2 bases and J by 1 base, and 25 bases separated the two germline ends. This CDR3 spans 19 amino acids. The CDR3 sequence: CSARLELGDFVLCTDTQYF. The CDR3 nucleotides read TGCAGTGCTAGACTAGAACTTGGGGACTTCGTATTATGCACAGATACGCAGTATTTT.

This clonotype has a count of ten or more. J is TRBJ1-1 and V is TRBV27; D is perhaps TRBD1 (5 bases). Trimming took off 5 bases at V and 1 base at J, with 8 bases between the two ends. The CDR3 covers 13 residues. Germline loops: CDR1 MNHEY, CDR2 SMNVEV (reference sequence). In DNA form, the CDR3 reads TGTGCCAGCAGTCAGACAGCGAACACTGAAGCTTTCTTT. Translation: CASSQTANTEAFF.

V usage is TRBV6-1 and J usage is TRBJ2-7; TRBD2 matches 8 bases. The CDR3 runs 15 residues. The germline V gene has CDR1 MNHNS and CDR2 SASEGT. With V trimmed by 3 bases and J by 3 bases, 7 bases remained unmatched. The DNA for the CDR3 is TGTGCCAGCAGTGACCCACTAGCGGCCGTCTACGAGCAGTACTTC. This translates into CASSDPLAAVYEQYF.

This clonotype was detected many times. The chain couples TRBV30 to TRBJ2-7; 7 bases match TRBD2. Looked up from germline, CDR1 is GTSNPN and CDR2 is SVGIG (reference sequence). The CDR3 extends over 12 amino acids. The V and J ends lost 3 bases and 6 bases, in that order; junction bases with no gene match: 5. The CDR3 loop reads CAWSQWGGEQYF. The CDR3 DNA reads as TGTGCCTGGAGCCAATGGGGGGGCGAGCAGTACTTC.

This clonotype was detected only a few times. The genes are TRBV7-2 and TRBJ1-1; D might be TRBD1 (5 bases). Germline V gene sequence: CDR1 SGHTA, CDR2 FQGNSA. This CDR3 has 15 amino acids. V was trimmed by 1 base and J by 4 bases, leaving 13 bases between them. CDR3: CASSLGLGEFTEAFF. In DNA, the CDR3 is TGTGCCAGCAGCTTAGGTCTGGGGGAGTTCACTGAAGCTTTCTTT.

This clonotype showed up just a few times. V usage is TRBV7-2 and J usage is TRBJ2-7; D unclear. The CDR3 is 10 amino acids. Between the trimmed V and J ends, which lost 6 bases and 5 bases, there was a span of 5 bases. CDR1 and CDR2 from the germline V gene are SGHTA and FQGNSA. The CDR3 nucleotides are TGTGCCAGCAGGTACAACGAGCAGTACTTC. Its translation: CASRYNEQYF. The complete variable domain, with remaining parts taken from reference TRBV7-2 and TRBJ2-7, reads GAGVSQSPSNKVTEKGKDVELRCDPISGHTALYWYRQSLGQGLEFLIYFQGNSAPDKSGLPSDRFSAERTGGSVSTLTIQRTQQEDSAVYLCASRYNEQYFGPGTRLTVT.

This clonotype was counted between two and nine times. This chain's CDR3 is CASSSKPGQGTNGELFF. The CDR3 DNA is TGTGCCAGTAGTTCCAAACCGGGACAGGGAACGAACGGGGAGCTGTTTTTT. The chain employs TRBV19 and TRBJ2-2; 9 nucleotides align to TRBD1. V lost 5 bases and J lost 7; bases outside the gene matches: 14. Germline loops: CDR1 LNHDA, CDR2 SQIVND (reference sequence). There are 17 residues in the CDR3.

Many counts were recorded for this clonotype. The gene calls are TRBV5-6 and TRBJ2-3, with 9 bases that match TRBD2. The CDR3 spans 16 residues. Trimming cost V 1 base and J 5 bases; bases outside gene matches: 8. The germline CDR1 and CDR2 sequences are SGHDT and YYEEEE. For the CDR3, the DNA is TGTGCCAGCAGCTTGTGGCGGGGGGGCGTGGAAGATACGCAGTATTTT. Its translation is CASSLWRGGVEDTQYF.

This clonotype was counted at least ten times. The chain combines TRBV28 with TRBJ1-5; weak D call: TRBD1 (5 bases). This CDR3 spans 16 amino acids. Germline CDR1 MDHEN, CDR2 SYDVKM. V shed 5 bases and J shed 3 bases, with 17 bases lying between them. The CDR3 DNA reads as TGTGCCAGCAGTCCCCCGGGGGGGGGGTACAATCAGCCCCAGCATTTT. It specifies CASSPPGGGYNQPQHF.